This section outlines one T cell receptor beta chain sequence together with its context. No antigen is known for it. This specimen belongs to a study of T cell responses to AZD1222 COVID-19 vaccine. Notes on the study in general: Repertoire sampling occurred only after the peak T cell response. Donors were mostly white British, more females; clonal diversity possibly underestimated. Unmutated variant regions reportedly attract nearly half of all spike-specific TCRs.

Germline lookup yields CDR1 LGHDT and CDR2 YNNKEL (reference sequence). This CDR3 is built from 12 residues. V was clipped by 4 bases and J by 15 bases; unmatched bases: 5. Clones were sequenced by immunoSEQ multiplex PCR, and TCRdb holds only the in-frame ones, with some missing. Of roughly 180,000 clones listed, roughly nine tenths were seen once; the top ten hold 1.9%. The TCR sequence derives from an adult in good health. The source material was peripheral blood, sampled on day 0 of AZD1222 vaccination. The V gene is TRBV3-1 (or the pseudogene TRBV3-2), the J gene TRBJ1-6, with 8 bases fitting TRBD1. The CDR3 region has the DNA TGTGCCAGCAGCCCAGACGGGACAGGCCTCCACTTT. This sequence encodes CASSPDGTGLHF.